The sequence of this TCR beta chain was determined in a study of TIL therapy for anti-PD-1-resistant metastatic lung cancer. Across the study: Tumor harvest preceded PD-1/PD-L1 blockade, followed by nivolumab treatment. Half of patients were current or former smokers. By whole-exome sequencing, median non-synonymous tumor mutation burden was roughly 1.6 mutations per megabase.

Findings and limits, study-wide: Treatment-naive, never-smoker and oncogene-addicted patients were overrepresented in this highly selected cohort.

Time point here: pre-treatment sample, taken before nivolumab and TIL therapy. About this clone: The antigen is undetermined.

Sequencing used immunoSEQ v3. Here immunoSEQ multiplex PCR was the method, and the copy in TCRdb shows in-frame clones only, minus some. The top ten hold around 4.8% of the sample, which has some 52,000 clones, 70% to 85% seen once. Germline V gene sequence: CDR1 SEHNR, CDR2 FQNEAQ (reference sequence). The ends were cut back, 0 bases at V and 5 bases at J, with 5 bases in the middle. This CDR3 comprises 13 residues. This chain links TRBV7-9 with TRBJ1-5; D unresolved. The sequence came from a woman between 30 and 80 years old with non-small cell lung cancer. The sample consisted of blood, taken at baseline. CDR3 bases: TGTGCCAGCAGCTTAGCCCCTCATCAGCCCCAGCATTTT. Protein: CASSLAPHQPQHF.